This T cell receptor (beta chain) is drawn from a study of TIL therapy for anti-PD-1-resistant metastatic lung cancer. Study-level information: Tumors had a median PD-L1 proportion score of 4.5% to 7%. A handful of tumors were EGFR-mutant and two were ALK-rearranged. Study-level points and caveats: TIL cultures after expansion showed higher clonality and lower diversity than baseline tumor (median 6% vs 31%).

Time point indicated: pre-treatment sample, taken before nivolumab and TIL therapy. Pleural nodules or supraclavicular lymph nodes made up most of the excised metastases sampled. Stage 4 NSCLC adults joined between 2017 and 2020. The immunoSEQ assay was v3. The repertoire was sequenced with immunoSEQ multiplex PCR; TCRdb's copy has only in-frame clones and lacks some. The sample contains about 5,200 clones, 64% of which appear only once. This CDR3 region has 14 residues. Germline loops: CDR1 SNHLY, CDR2 FYNNEI. The V and J ends lost 4 bases and 6 bases, in that order; junction bases with no gene match: 8. About this clone: Its matching antigen is unknown.

This sequence was found in a man between 65 and 85 years old with non-small cell lung cancer. V is TRBV2 and J is TRBJ2-5; the match to TRBD2 covers 7 bases. Sample: tumor tissue, taken at baseline. CDR3 in DNA: TGTGCCAGCAGTGTGGGGGGGGACGGAAAGACCCAGTACTTC. Protein: CASSVGGDGKTQYF.